This TCR beta chain appears in the sequencing data of a study of blood T cell repertoires in COVID-19. The repertoire was sequenced with immunoSEQ multiplex PCR; TCRdb's copy has only in-frame clones and lacks some. Among under 300,000 clones, roughly 90% were seen once, and the ten largest hold around 6.5%. The germline CDR1 and CDR2 sequences are KGHSH and LQKENI. V lost 4 bases and J 4 bases, leaving 14 bases between the germline ends. The CDR3 totals 15 residues. Specimen: peripheral blood. The chain uses TRBV18 and TRBJ2-1, with D tentatively TRBD1 (6 bases). This receptor was taken from a man aged 55 to 70 with acute or convalescent COVID-19. The CDR3 loop is CASSHSQGRYNEQFF. The CDR3 nucleotides read TGTGCCAGCTCACACTCTCAGGGGCGGTACAATGAGCAGTTCTTC.